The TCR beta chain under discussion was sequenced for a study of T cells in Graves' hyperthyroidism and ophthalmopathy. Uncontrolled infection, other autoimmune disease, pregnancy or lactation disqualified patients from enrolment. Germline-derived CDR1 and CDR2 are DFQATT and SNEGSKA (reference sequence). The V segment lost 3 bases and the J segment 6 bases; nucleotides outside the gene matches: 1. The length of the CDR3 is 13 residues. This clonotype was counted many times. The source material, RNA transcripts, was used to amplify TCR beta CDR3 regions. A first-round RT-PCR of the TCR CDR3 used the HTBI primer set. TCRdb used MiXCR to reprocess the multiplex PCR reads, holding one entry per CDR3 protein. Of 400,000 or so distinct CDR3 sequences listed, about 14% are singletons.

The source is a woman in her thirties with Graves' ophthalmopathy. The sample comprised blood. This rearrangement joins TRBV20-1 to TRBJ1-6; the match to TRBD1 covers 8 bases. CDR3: CSARQGANSPLHF. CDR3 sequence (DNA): TGCAGTGCTAGGCAGGGGGCTAATTCACCCCTCCACTTT.